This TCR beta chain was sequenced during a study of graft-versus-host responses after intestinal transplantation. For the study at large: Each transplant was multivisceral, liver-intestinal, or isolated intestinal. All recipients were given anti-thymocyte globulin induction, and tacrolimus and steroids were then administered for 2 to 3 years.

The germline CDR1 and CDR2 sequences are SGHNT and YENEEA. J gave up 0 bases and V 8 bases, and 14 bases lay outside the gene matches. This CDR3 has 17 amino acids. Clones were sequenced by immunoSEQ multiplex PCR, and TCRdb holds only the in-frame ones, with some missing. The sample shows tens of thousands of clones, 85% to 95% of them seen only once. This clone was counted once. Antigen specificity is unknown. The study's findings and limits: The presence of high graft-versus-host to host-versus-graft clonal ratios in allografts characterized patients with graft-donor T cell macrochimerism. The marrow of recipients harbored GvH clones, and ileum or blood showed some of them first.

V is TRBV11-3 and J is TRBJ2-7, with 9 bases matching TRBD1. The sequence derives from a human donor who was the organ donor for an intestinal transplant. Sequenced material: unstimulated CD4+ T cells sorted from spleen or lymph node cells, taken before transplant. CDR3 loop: CASSSQGATGVSYEQYF. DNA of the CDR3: TGTGCCAGCTCGTCACAGGGGGCTACAGGAGTCTCCTACGAGCAGTACTTC.